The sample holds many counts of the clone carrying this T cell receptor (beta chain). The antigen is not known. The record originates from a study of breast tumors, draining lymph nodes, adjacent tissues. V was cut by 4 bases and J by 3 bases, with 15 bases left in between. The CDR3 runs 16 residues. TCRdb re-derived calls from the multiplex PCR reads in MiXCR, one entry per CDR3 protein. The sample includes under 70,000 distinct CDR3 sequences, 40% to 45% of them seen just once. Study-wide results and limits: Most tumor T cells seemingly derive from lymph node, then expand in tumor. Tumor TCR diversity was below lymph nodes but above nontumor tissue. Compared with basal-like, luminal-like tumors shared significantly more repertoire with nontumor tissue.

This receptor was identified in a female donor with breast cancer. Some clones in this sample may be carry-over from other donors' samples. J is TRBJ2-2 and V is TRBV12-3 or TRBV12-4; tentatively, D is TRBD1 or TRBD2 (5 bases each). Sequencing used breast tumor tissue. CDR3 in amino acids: CASSSPSGTDTGELFF. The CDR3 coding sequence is TGTGCCAGCAGTTCACCGTCCGGGACGGACACCGGGGAGCTGTTTTTT.